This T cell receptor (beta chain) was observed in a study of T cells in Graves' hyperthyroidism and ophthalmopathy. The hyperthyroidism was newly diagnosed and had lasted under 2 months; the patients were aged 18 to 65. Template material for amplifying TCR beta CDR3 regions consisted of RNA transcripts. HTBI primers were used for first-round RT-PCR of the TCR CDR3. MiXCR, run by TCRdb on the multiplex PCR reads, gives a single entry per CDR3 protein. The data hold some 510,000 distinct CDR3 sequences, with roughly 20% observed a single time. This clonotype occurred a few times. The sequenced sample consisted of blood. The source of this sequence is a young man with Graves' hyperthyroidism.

CDR3 loop: CASSIGDRTPYEQYF. CDR3 nucleotides: TGTGCCAGTAGTATCGGGGACAGGACTCCCTACGAGCAGTACTTC. The chain recombines TRBV19 with TRBJ2-7; the match to TRBD1 covers 8 bases. Germline V gives CDR1 LNHDA, CDR2 SQIVND (reference sequence). J gave up 2 bases and V 3 bases, and 6 bases lay outside the gene matches. The CDR3 has 15 residues.